The 11 T cell receptor beta chains presented below share a single source sample, sequenced in a study of blood T cells in healthy people across ages. With a J-beta primer mix and a sample-barcoded 5' primer, a second PCR ran about 7 to 12 cycles. TCRdb itself ran the 5' RACE reads through MiXCR, one entry per CDR3 protein. The sample yields more than 800,000 distinct CDR3 sequences, around 45% seen once. The material sequenced was blood. All receptors come from a woman aged 60-75 years in good health.

The chain recombines TRBV2 with TRBJ2-1; D not certain. The CDR3 runs 13 residues. Trimming left V 8 bases short and J 2 bases short, with 10 bases between. Germline lookup yields CDR1 SNHLY and CDR2 FYNNEI. The CDR3, as DNA: TGTGCCAGCCGAAGTTCCCCCTACAATGAGCAGTTCTTC. This sequence encodes CASRSSPYNEQFF.

Only a few counts were recorded for this clonotype. The chain uses TRBV28 and TRBJ2-3, with D perhaps being TRBD1 or TRBD2 (5 bases each). The CDR3 is 15 amino acids. The V end was cut by 4 bases, the J end by 3 bases, with 14 bases between. CDR1 MDHEN and CDR2 SYDVKM come from the germline V gene. Here the CDR3 reads CASSSRGLYTDTQYF. CDR3 sequence (DNA): TGTGCCAGCAGTTCACGGGGCCTATATACAGATACGCAGTATTTT.

V and J are TRBV20-1 and TRBJ2-7; 9 bases map to TRBD2. The germline gives CDR1 DFQATT, CDR2 SNEGSKA (reference sequence). After removal of 0 bases from V and 5 bases from J, the junction contained 5 bases not matched to a gene. The CDR3 length is 14 residues. The CDR3 DNA is TGCAGTGCTAGAGAGGCCGGACTAGCGCACGAGCAGTACTTC. This encodes CSAREAGLAHEQYF.

This clonotype was seen a single time. The J gene is TRBJ1-1, the V gene TRBV6-5, with a tentative D call TRBD1 (6 bases). CDR1 is MNHEY and CDR2 is SVGAGI in the germline V gene. Trimming cost V 6 bases and J 4 bases, with 15 bases left between them. CDR3 length: 14 amino acids. The CDR3 here is CASRPTWGATEAFF. In nucleotides, the CDR3 is TGTGCCAGCAGACCAACGTGGGGGGCCACTGAAGCTTTCTTT.

This clonotype was counted between two and nine times. V is TRBV7-2 and J is TRBJ2-3, with TRBD2 identical over 10 bases. Trimming cost V 5 bases and J 6 bases; bases outside gene matches: 5. Germline CDR1 SGHTA, CDR2 FQGNSA. CDR3 length: 14 residues. The CDR3 loop reads CASSAGLARDTQYF. In nucleotides, the CDR3 is TGTGCCAGCAGCGCGGGACTAGCGCGCGATACGCAGTATTTT.

This chain connects TRBV13 to TRBJ2-3; 14 bases map to TRBD2. From germline, CDR1 is PRHDT and CDR2 FYEKMQ (reference sequence). V shed 6 bases, J shed 3 bases, and the junction held 5 bases outside the gene matches. CDR3 size: 16 residues. This CDR3 reads CASRGLAGGRTDTQYF. CDR3 nucleotides: TGTGCCAGCAGAGGACTAGCGGGAGGACGGACAGATACGCAGTATTTT.

The chain joins TRBV2 to TRBJ2-5, with TRBD2 matching over 12 bases. This CDR3 is 15 amino acids long. Unmatched junction bases numbered 6, after V lost 6 bases and J lost 4 bases. Germline CDR1 is SNHLY and CDR2 is FYNNEI. The CDR3 nucleotides read TGTGCCAGCAGGATGACTAGCGGGAGACGAGAGACCCAGTACTTC. Translation: CASRMTSGRRETQYF. Full variable domain (rest looked up from reference TRBV2 and TRBJ2-5): EPEVTQTPSHQVTQMGQEVILRCVPISNHLYFYWYRQILGQKVEFLVSFYNNEISEKSEIFDDQFSVERPDGSNFTLKIRSTKLEDSAMYFCASRMTSGRRETQYFGPGTRLLVL.

This clonotype appeared a single time. The chain couples TRBV7-2 to TRBJ2-5, with TRBD1 identical over 11 bases. V lost 4 bases and J lost 11; bases outside the gene matches: 12. The germline gives CDR1 SGHTA, CDR2 FQGNSA. The CDR3 sequence is 15 residues long. As DNA, the CDR3 is TGTGCCAGCAGCTCCCGGGACAGGGGGGTTCGGGAGCAGTACTTC. This translates into CASSSRDRGVREQYF.

The gene calls are TRBV30 and TRBJ2-7; 10 positions match TRBD1. Trimming cost V 3 bases and J 1 base; bases outside gene matches: 6. The CDR3 has 15 residues. The germline gives CDR1 GTSNPN, CDR2 SVGIG (reference sequence). As DNA, the CDR3 is TGTGCCTGGAGCCTGGGACAGGGGAAGTCCTACGAGCAGTACTTC. Translation: CAWSLGQGKSYEQYF.

This clonotype occurred a few times. The chain joins TRBV20-1 to TRBJ2-3; no firm D call. There are 16 residues in the CDR3. Germline V gene data show CDR1 as DFQATT and CDR2 as SNEGSKA (reference sequence). The germline V and J ends were trimmed by 3 bases and 4 bases, with 20 bases remaining between them. The CDR3 DNA is TGCAGTGCTAGGGATCCGGACCCCAAAACCCCAGATACGCAGTATTTT. Protein product: CSARDPDPKTPDTQYF.

This clonotype was recorded a few times. The chain uses TRBV10-3 and TRBJ2-1; 7 nucleotides agree with TRBD1. The CDR3 is 14 residues long. CDR1 and CDR2 (germline): ENHRY, SYGVKD. V shed 8 bases and J 3 bases; nucleotides not matched to a gene: 7. The CDR3 DNA reads TGTGCCATCTCCGGGACAGCAGTCTACAATGAGCAGTTCTTC. Residues: CAISGTAVYNEQFF.